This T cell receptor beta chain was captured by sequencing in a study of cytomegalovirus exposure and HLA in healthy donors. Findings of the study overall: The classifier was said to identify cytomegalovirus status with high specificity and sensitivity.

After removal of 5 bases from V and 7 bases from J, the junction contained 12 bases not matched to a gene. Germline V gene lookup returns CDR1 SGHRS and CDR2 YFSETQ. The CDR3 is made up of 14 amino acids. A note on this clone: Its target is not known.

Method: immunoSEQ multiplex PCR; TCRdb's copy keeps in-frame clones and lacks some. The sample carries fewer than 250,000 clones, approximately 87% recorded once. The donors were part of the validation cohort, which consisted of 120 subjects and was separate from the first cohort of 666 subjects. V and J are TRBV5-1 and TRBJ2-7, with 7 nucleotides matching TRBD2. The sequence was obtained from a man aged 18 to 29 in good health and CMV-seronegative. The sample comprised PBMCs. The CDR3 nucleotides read TGCGCCAGCAGGGTGACTAGTGAAGCGGGGGAGCAGTACTTC. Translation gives CASRVTSEAGEQYF.